Sequencing of this T cell receptor beta chain was carried out in a study of blood T cells in healthy people across ages. Findings and limits, study-wide: Naive CD4+ cells and diversity were both higher in long-lived donors than in aged donors.

Then a second PCR, running roughly 6 to 12 cycles, was carried out with a sample-barcoded 5' primer and a J-beta primer mix. TCRdb re-called the 5' RACE reads with MiXCR, one entry per CDR3 protein. The table shows roughly 1,300,000 distinct CDR3 sequences, with 55% to 75% occurring only once. CDR3 length equals 12 residues. Germline-derived CDR1 and CDR2 are MNHNS and SASEGT. V was shortened by 4 bases and J by 4 bases, with 8 bases between the two germline ends. Remarks on this clonotype: No antigen is known for it.

The receptor was isolated from a man aged 18-30 years in good health. The chain recombines TRBV6-1 with TRBJ2-7; D ambiguous. Material: blood. Here the CDR3 DNA reads TGTGCCAGCAGTGCTTACTATTACGAGCAGTACTTC. Encoded protein: CASSAYYYEQYF.